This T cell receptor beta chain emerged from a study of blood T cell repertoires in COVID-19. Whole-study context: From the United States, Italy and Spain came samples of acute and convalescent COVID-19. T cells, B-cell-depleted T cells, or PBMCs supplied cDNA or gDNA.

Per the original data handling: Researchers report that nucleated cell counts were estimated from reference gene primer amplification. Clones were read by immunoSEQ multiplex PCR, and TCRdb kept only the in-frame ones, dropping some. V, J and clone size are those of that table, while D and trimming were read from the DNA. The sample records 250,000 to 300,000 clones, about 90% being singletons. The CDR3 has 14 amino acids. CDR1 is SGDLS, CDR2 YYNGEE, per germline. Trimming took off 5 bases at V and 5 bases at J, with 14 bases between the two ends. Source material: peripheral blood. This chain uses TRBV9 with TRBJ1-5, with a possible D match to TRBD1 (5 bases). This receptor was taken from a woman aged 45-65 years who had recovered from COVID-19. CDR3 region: CASSSGNSYQPQHF. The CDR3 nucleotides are TGTGCCAGCAGTTCAGGGAATTCTTATCAGCCCCAGCATTTT.